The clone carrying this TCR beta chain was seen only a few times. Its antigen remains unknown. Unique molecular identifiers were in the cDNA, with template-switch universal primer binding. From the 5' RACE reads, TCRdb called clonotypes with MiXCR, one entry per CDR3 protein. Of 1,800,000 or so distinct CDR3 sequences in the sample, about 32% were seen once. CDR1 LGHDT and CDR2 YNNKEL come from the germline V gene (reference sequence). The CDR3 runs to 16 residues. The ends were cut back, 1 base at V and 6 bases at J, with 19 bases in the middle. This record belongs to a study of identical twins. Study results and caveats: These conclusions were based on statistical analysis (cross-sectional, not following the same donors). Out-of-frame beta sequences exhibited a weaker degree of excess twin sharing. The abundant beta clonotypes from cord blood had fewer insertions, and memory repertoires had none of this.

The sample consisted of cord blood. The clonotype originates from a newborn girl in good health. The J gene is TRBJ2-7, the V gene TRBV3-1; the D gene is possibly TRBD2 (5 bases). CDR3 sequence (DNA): TGTGCCAGCAGCCAAGCGCTAGGAGGACTCGTTCTCGAGCAGTACTTC. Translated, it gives CASSQALGGLVLEQYF.